The following is a TCR beta chain sequence with its context. The sample belongs to a study of blood T cell repertoires in COVID-19. Overall study: T cells, B-cell-depleted T cells, or PBMCs provided the cDNA or gDNA that served as material.

Some clones are missing from TCRdb's copy, which holds only in-frame ones; the method was immunoSEQ multiplex PCR. The table has over 35,000 clones, approximately 85% seen once. Per the germline V gene, CDR1 is SEHNR and CDR2 is FQNEAQ (reference sequence). CDR3 size: 17 residues. Trimming took 7 bases from V and 0 from J; bases not matched to a gene: 11. The rearrangement uses TRBV7-9 and TRBJ2-2, with 7 bases identical to TRBD1. Input material: peripheral blood. This clonotype was obtained from a human donor in a cohort sampled during active COVID-19. The CDR3 loop is CASTLYPGTANTGELFF. The CDR3 bases are TGTGCCAGCACCCTATATCCCGGGACAGCGAACACCGGGGAGCTGTTTTTT.